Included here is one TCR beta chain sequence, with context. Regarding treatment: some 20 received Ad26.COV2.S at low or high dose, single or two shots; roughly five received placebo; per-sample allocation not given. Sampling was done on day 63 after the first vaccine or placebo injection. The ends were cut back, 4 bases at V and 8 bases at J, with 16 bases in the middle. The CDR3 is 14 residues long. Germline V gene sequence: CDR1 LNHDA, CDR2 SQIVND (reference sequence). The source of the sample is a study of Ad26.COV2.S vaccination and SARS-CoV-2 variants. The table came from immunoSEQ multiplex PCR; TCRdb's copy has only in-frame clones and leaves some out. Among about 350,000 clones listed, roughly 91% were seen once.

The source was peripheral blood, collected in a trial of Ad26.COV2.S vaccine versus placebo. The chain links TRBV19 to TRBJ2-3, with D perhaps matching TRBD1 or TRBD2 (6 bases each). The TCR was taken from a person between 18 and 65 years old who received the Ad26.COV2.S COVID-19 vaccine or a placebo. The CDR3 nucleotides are TGTGCCAGTAGTACCATTCCGGAGGGGGGTACGCAGTATTTT. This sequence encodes CASSTIPEGGTQYF.